This T cell receptor beta chain derives from a study of regulatory T cells in long-lasting Graves disease. Across the study: Patients with persistent Graves' disease had over 5 years of antithyroid drugs and persistent TSH receptor antibodies. Study results and limitations: Among persistent patients, a larger number of public clonotypes were shared (2,741) than among newly diagnosed patients (about 970).

Time point of the sample: persistent/refractory GD, antithyroid drugs over 5 years with positive TRAb. Construction of the TCR library relied on RNA isolated from PBMCs. This clonotype turned up a few times. Antigen specificity is unknown. Arm-PCR of CDR3 regions with iRepertoire HTBI primers generated TCR beta libraries. TCRdb re-analysed the multiplex PCR reads in MiXCR, keeping a single row per CDR3 protein. This sample has approximately 350,000 distinct CDR3 sequences; approximately 25% occur once, and the top ten carry 25% to 30%. The trim removed 6 bases at V and 5 bases at J, leaving 7 bases unmatched. Per germline, CDR1 LNHDA and CDR2 SQIVND (reference sequence). The CDR3 has 14 residues.

The TCR sequence derives from a woman aged 40-49 years with Graves disease. The sequences come from peripheral blood mononuclear cells (PBMCs), collected when the disease was refractory, from a patient treated with antithyroid drugs. V gene TRBV19 combines with J gene TRBJ2-5, with 9 bases aligning to TRBD1. CDR3 bases: TGTGCCAGTAGCGAACAGGGGGCTTCGGAGACCCAGTACTTC. The encoded protein is CASSEQGASETQYF.